The following is a T cell receptor (beta chain) sequence with its context. Authors' methods: For nucleated cells, counts were estimated from reference gene primer amplification. Profiling relied on immunoSEQ multiplex PCR, and the TCRdb table lists in-frame clones only, not all of them. From that table come the V and J calls and clone size; the DNA was used to work out D and trimming. The profile shows roughly 78,000 clones, roughly 86% of them singletons. The entry originates in a study of blood T cell repertoires in COVID-19. Unmatched junction bases numbered 9, after V lost 7 bases and J lost 1 base. The CDR3 length is 15 residues. Germline V gene sequence: CDR1 SGHVS, CDR2 FQNEAQ.

The chain links TRBV7-8 to TRBJ1-1, with TRBD1 matching 7 bases. The source material was peripheral blood. This TCR was recovered from a man between 50 and 59 years old with acute or convalescent COVID-19. The CDR3 loop is CASNKGARSNTEAFF. DNA of the CDR3: TGTGCCAGCAACAAGGGGGCGCGGTCGAACACTGAAGCTTTCTTT.